These 6 T cell receptor beta chains came from one sample sequenced in a study of T cell clonotyping in hematopoietic cell transplantation. TCRdb keeps only in-frame clones here, not all; method: immunoSEQ multiplex PCR. The repertoire includes about 26,000 clones, roughly 84% of them detected once, and about 24% sits in the top ten. The time point was: recipient sample about 28 days before transplant, after cytoreduction. Sequencing used peripheral blood mononuclear cells, obtained before stem cell transplant. These TCRs come from a woman aged 60-70 years with acute myeloid leukemia. Some clones in this sample may be carry-over from other donors' samples.

V usage is TRBV27 and J usage is TRBJ1-1, with D perhaps TRBD1 (5 bases). Trimming removed 6 bases from V and 11 bases from J, with 22 bases in between. Per germline, CDR1 MNHEY and CDR2 SMNVEV (reference sequence). CDR3 length: 14 amino acids. CDR3 DNA: TGTGCCAGCAGACCCCCCCGGGGCGGCGGGGGGGCTTTCTTT. Residues: CASRPPRGGGGAFF.

The chain is built from TRBV9 and TRBJ1-2, with TRBD1 matching 8 bases. The length of the CDR3 is 13 residues. The germline V gene has CDR1 SGDLS and CDR2 YYNGEE. With 4 bases clipped from V and 4 bases from J, the junction kept 3 bases outside the gene matches. The CDR3 loop is CASSRGQGYGYTF. The CDR3, as DNA: TGTGCCAGCAGCCGCGGACAGGGCTATGGCTACACCTTC.

The chain joins TRBV19 to TRBJ2-2; D is possibly TRBD2 (6 bases). Looked up from germline, CDR1 is LNHDA and CDR2 is SQIVND (reference sequence). The V and J ends lost 1 base and 0 bases respectively, with 6 bases between them. The CDR3 loop spans 15 amino acids. DNA for the CDR3: TGTGCCAGTAGTATAGGGGGGGCGAACACCGGGGAGCTGTTTTTT. Protein product: CASSIGGANTGELFF.

The chain combines TRBV4-1 with TRBJ1-2; D call uncertain. V was shortened by 3 bases and J by 0 bases, with 11 bases between the two germline ends. This CDR3 is 15 amino acids long. In germline, CDR1 is MGHRA, CDR2 YSYEKL. As DNA, the CDR3 is TGCGCCAGCAGCCAGATGCCGGATACTAACTATGGCTACACCTTC. It is translated as CASSQMPDTNYGYTF.

The genes are TRBV11-2 and TRBJ2-7, with 8 bases that match TRBD2. V dropped 4 bases and J dropped 6; count of bases not matched to a gene: 8. CDR1 and CDR2 (germline): SGHAT, FQNNGV. This CDR3 is built from 14 residues. CDR3 nucleotide sequence: TGTGCCAGCAGCTGGGCCGGGAGGGCCGTCGAGCAGTACTTC. Translation: CASSWAGRAVEQYF.

A note on this clone: This sample also contains other DNA sequences that code for the same CDR3. This chain links TRBV4-1 with TRBJ2-7; D is undetermined. The CDR3 has 13 amino acids. The germline CDR1 and CDR2 sequences are MGHRA and YSYEKL. The V end lost 1 base, the J end lost 1 base, and 5 bases lay between the germline ends. This CDR3 reads CASSQGRSYEQYF. The CDR3 nucleotides read TGCGCCAGCAGCCAAGGACGGTCCTACGAGCAGTACTTC.